The rows below give T cell receptor beta chains drawn from one sample of a study of CD8+CD57+ T cells in acquired aplastic anemia. MiXCR, run by TCRdb on the reads, gives a single entry per CDR3 protein. The top ten hold 4% of the sample, which has roughly 420,000 distinct CDR3 sequences, about two thirds seen once. The sample comprised sorted CD4+, CD8+, or CD8+CD57+ T cells (not recorded which) from PBMCs. The receptors originated from a human donor in good health, serving as a control. Each CDR3 is given with its conserved first and last residue. Fields, in order: D gene, J gene, V gene, clone size, CDR3 DNA, CDR3 protein. The D gene is left open where the match is weak. Clone sizes are given selectively: once, few, many, or a class where the clone is expanded.

-,TRBJ1-3,TRBV6-6,many,TGTGCCAGCAGGGAATGGACAAACTCTGGAAACACCATATATTTT,CASREWTNSGNTIYF
-,TRBJ1-6,TRBV7-2,-,TGTGCCAGCAGCTTGTTTTCATTAGCCAATGGCTACATCCACTTT,CASSLFSLANGYIHF
-,TRBJ2-5,TRBV7-9,-,TGTGCCAGCAGCTTACGGGCGGCAGAAGAGACCCAGTACTTC,CASSLRAAEETQYF
-,TRBJ2-7,TRBV10-3,-,TGTGCCATCAGTTTCACAAATACGCAGTACTTC,CAISFTNTQYF
-,TRBJ2-3,TRBV24-1,many,TGTGCCACCAGTCCAGGCCAAAATCGTGATACGCAGTATTTT,CATSPGQNRDTQYF
TRBD1,TRBJ1-1,TRBV20-1,-,TGCAGTGCCAGGGGGACAGGGGATGAAGCTTTCTTT,CSARGTGDEAFF
-,TRBJ2-7,TRBV3-1,many,TGTGCCAGCAGCCAAACCAACTCCTACGAGCAGTACTTC,CASSQTNSYEQYF
-,TRBJ2-3,TRBV5-1,-,TGTGCCAGCAGACGCCGGGGTGGAGCAGATACGCAGTATTTT,CASRRRGGADTQYF
-,TRBJ2-1,TRBV6-1,-,TGTGCCAGCAGTTCTCCCGACAGGAGCTCCTACAATGAGCAGTTCTTC,CASSSPDRSSYNEQFF
-,TRBJ1-4,TRBV5-1,many,TGCGCCAGCAGCTTGGAGGCCCGAGTAGATGAAAAACTGTTTTTT,CASSLEARVDEKLFF
TRBD1,TRBJ1-1,TRBV10-2,-,TGCGCCAGCGAAGGCGGAGACAGGGGTTACACTGAAGCTTTCTTT,CASEGGDRGYTEAFF
-,TRBJ2-1,TRBV7-2,-,TGTGCCAGCAGCCTCCCCTGGCAGGGCCGGTACAATGAGCAGTTCTTC,CASSLPWQGRYNEQFF
-,TRBJ1-5,TRBV2,-,TGTGCCAGCAGCGAGCGGGGCAGGATATACAATCAGCCCCAGCATTTT,CASSERGRIYNQPQHF
-,TRBJ2-7,TRBV7-2,-,TGTGCCAGCAGCTTAGTACGCCAGGGAGCCGACGAGCAGTACTTC,CASSLVRQGADEQYF
-,TRBJ2-5,TRBV2,-,TGTGCCAGCAGGCCCGGGGTTGTGATCCAAGAGACCCAGTACTTC,CASRPGVVIQETQYF
-,TRBJ1-2,TRBV10-3,-,TGTGCCAGCAGTGAATCCGGGCTTTACGGCTACACCTTC,CASSESGLYGYTF
-,TRBJ1-3,TRBV7-9,once,TGTGCCAGCAGCCCGAATTTGGGTTTGGGGGGCGAGCGGTATTTT,CASSPNLGLGGERYF
-,TRBJ1-5,TRBV12-3/TRBV12-4,many,TGTGCCAGCAGCCTAGCTGGTGGTCCTAATCAGCCCCAGCATTTT,CASSLAGGPNQPQHF
TRBD2,TRBJ2-3,TRBV9,-,TGTGCCAGCAGCGTAGGAACTAGCGGGGGGGACACAGATACGCAGTATTTT,CASSVGTSGGDTDTQYF
TRBD1,TRBJ1-5,TRBV24-1,-,TGTGCCAGCAGTCAGGGGGAGTCTAGCAATCGGCCCCTGCATTTT,CASSQGESSNRPLHF
-,TRBJ1-3,TRBV10-1,-,TGCGCCAGCAGCTGCGCGAGACCAAGTGACACCCTGTATTTT,CASSCARPSDTLYF
-,TRBJ1-1,TRBV20-1,-,TGCAGTGCTGGAAACCCGAACAGGGACACTGAAGCTTTCTTT,CSAGNPNRDTEAFF
-,TRBJ1-1,TRBV7-9,-,TGTGCCAGCCGCTTAAGTAGTGCATCAGACCATGAAGACTTCTTT,CASRLSSASDHEDFF
TRBD1,TRBJ2-7,TRBV5-1,-,TGCGCCAGCAGCCGGACGGACAGGGACTACGAGCAGTACTTC,CASSRTDRDYEQYF
-,TRBJ2-2,TRBV7-2,-,TGTGCCAGCAGCTTAAAGACAAACTATGGCTACTCCTTC,CASSLKTNYGYSF
TRBD1,TRBJ1-4,TRBV15,-,TGTGCCACCAGCAGTGGACAGGGGGGGACAACTAATGAAAAACTGCCTTTT,CATSSGQGGTTNEKLPF
-,TRBJ1-3,TRBV7-2,-,TGTGCCAGCAGCTTCCGGTCGGGGAATGGAAACACCAAATATTTT,CASSFRSGNGNTKYF
TRBD1,TRBJ2-7,TRBV20-1,-,TGCAGTGCTAGAGCGGGGACAGGGGGCTTCGAGCAGTACTTC,CSARAGTGGFEQYF
TRBD1,TRBJ2-1,TRBV12-3/TRBV12-4,many,TGTGCCAGCAGCACGTTATATGGACAGGGTTCCTACAATGAGCAGTTCTTC,CASSTLYGQGSYNEQFF
TRBD2,TRBJ2-7,TRBV10-3,-,TGCAGCAGCCGTTCACGAGCGGGGAGGTGCTACGAGCAGTACTTC,CSSRSRAGRCYEQYF
TRBD2,TRBJ2-1,TRBV12-3/TRBV12-4,-,TGTGCCAGCAGTTTAGGACTAGCGGCTGCTGAGCAGTTCTTC,CASSLGLAAAEQFF
-,TRBJ1-2,TRBV6-7,few,TGTGCCAGCAGACAAAACGTAGGAACCCTGGGCTACACCTTC,CASRQNVGTLGYTF
TRBD1,TRBJ2-2,TRBV7-9,-,TGTGCCAGCAGAAATACAGGGGGTAACACCGGGGAGCTGTTTTTT,CASRNTGGNTGELFF
-,TRBJ2-6,TRBV5-6,-,TGTGCCAGCAGGTTCACGTCCCTCTCTGGGGCCAACGTCCTGACTTTC,CASRFTSLSGANVLTF
-,TRBJ1-1,TRBV20-1,-,TGCAGTGCTACCAAGACAGCCGGGGGGTCTTTCTTT,CSATKTAGGSFF